This TCR beta chain was sequenced for a study of T cell responses to AZD1222 COVID-19 vaccine. On the study more broadly: Investigators merged groups given second doses at roughly 4 or roughly 12 weeks. Findings and limits, study-wide: Just six AZD1222 recipients tested seropositive at baseline. Spike-specific TCR breadth rose after two AZD1222 doses, and depth rose as well.

The CDR3 is 14 residues long. CDR1 is MGHRA, CDR2 YSYEKL, per germline. Trimming pared 3 bases from V and 4 bases from J, leaving 12 bases between. Turning to this clone: Antigen specificity is unknown.

Libraries were prepared by immunoSEQ multiplex PCR; TCRdb keeps only in-frame clonotypes and omits some of them. The data show 150,000 to 200,000 clones, around 94% seen once. The chain recombines TRBV4-1 with TRBJ1-2, with D tentatively TRBD1 (6 bases). This clonotype originated in an adult in good health. Specimen: peripheral blood, collected on day 0 of AZD1222 vaccination. This CDR3 reads CASSQLVRGYGYTF. The CDR3 DNA is TGCGCCAGCAGCCAGTTAGTCAGGGGCTATGGCTACACCTTC.